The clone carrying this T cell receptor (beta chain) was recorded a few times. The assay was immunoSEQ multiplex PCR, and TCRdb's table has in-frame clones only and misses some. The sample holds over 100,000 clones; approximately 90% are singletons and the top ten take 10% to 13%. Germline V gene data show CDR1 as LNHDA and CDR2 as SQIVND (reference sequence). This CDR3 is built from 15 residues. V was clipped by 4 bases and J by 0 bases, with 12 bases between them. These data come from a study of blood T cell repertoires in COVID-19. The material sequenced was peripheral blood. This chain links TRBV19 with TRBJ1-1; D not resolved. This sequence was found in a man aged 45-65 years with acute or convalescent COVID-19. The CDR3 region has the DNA TGTGCCAGTAGTAAAATTGACGGGTTGAACACTGAAGCTTTCTTT. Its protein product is CASSKIDGLNTEAFF.